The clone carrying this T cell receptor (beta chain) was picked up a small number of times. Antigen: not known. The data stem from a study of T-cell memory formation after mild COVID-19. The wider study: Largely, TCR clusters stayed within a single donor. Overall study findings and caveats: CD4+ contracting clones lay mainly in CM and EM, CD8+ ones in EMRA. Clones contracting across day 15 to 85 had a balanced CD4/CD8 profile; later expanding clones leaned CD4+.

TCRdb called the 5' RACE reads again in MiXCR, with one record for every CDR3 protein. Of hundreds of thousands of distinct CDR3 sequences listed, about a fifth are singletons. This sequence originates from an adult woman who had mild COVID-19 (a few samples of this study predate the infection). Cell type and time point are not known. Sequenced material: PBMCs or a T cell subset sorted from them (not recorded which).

CDR3 DNA: TGTGCCAGCAGCACTCATATCGGGACAGCTAACTATGGCTACACCTTC. Translating gives CASSTHIGTANYGYTF. J is TRBJ1-2 and V is TRBV11-3; the match to TRBD1 covers 7 bases. The ends lost 5 bases at V and 0 bases at J; junction bases unmatched: 9. Germline V gene sequence: CDR1 SGHNT, CDR2 YENEEA. The CDR3 is made up of 16 amino acids.